This T cell receptor beta chain comes out of a study of regulatory T cells in long-lasting Graves disease. Notes on the study in general: Among samples with persistent disease, TRBV28, TRBJ1-2 and TRBJ2-5 were favored. The study examined only peripheral blood, not thyroid tissue.

V shed 0 bases and J 3 bases; nucleotides not matched to a gene: 3. The V gene's germline CDR1 is SGHRS and CDR2 YFSETQ. The CDR3 has 15 residues. As concerns this clonotype: Its antigen is still unknown.

Regarding time point: newly diagnosed GD, antithyroid drugs for less than 3 months. Scientists built the TCR library using RNA that was extracted from PBMCs. In each case, Graves' disease was diagnosed per American Thyroid Association guidelines. To make TCR beta libraries, researchers used iRepertoire HTBI primers and Arm-PCR of CDR3 regions. TCRdb recomputed calls from the multiplex PCR reads with MiXCR, one row per CDR3 protein. The data hold 530,000 or so distinct CDR3 sequences, with roughly a sixth observed a single time. The sample was also reused in another study, on T cells in Graves' hyperthyroidism and ophthalmopathy. That source adds: RT-PCR in the first round (using the HTBI primer set) targeted the TCR CDR3.

This chain joins TRBV5-1 and TRBJ2-7; TRBD2 matches at 10 bases. Sequenced here: peripheral blood mononuclear cells (PBMCs), sampled at new diagnosis, from a patient treated with antithyroid drugs. The receptor was derived from a man aged 18 to 30 with Graves disease. The CDR3 DNA follows: TGCGCCAGCAGCTTGGCACTAGCGGGGAACTACGAGCAGTACTTC. Protein: CASSLALAGNYEQYF. The whole variable domain, remainder taken from reference TRBV5-1 and TRBJ2-7, is KAGVTQTPRYLIKTRGQQVTLSCSPISGHRSVSWYQQTPGQGLQFLFEYFSETQRNKGNFPGRFSGRQFSNSRSEMNVSTLELGDSALYLCASSLALAGNYEQYFGPGTRLTVT.